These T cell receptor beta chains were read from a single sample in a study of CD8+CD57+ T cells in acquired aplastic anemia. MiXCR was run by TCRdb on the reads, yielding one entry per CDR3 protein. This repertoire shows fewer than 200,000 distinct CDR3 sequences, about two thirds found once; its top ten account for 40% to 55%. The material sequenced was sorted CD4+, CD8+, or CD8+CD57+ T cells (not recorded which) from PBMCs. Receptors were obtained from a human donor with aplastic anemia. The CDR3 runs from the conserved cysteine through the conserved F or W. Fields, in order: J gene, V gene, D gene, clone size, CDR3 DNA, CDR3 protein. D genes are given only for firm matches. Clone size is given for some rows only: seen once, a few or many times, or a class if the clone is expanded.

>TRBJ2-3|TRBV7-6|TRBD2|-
TGTGCCAGCAGTCCCGTGACTAGCGGGGGGGTAGATACGCAGTATTTT
CASSPVTSGGVDTQYF
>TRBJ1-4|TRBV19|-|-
TGTGCCAGTAGTATCCAGTCGGCTAATGAAAAACTGTTTTTT
CASSIQSANEKLFF
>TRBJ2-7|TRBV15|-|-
TGTGCCACCAGCAGAGCTGGGCAGCTGAGCTACGAGCAGTACTTC
CATSRAGQLSYEQYF
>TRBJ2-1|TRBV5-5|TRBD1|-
TGTGCCAGCAGCTTGCAGGGGACAGGTTACAATGAGCAGTTCTTC
CASSLQGTGYNEQFF
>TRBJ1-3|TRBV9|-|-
TGTGCCAGCAGCCACGGACTTCCAGGGGGAAACACCATATATTTT
CASSHGLPGGNTIYF
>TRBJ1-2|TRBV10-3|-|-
TGTGCCATCAGCCCCCCAAACTATGGCTACACCTTC
CAISPPNYGYTF
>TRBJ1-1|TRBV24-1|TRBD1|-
TGTGCCAGCAGTGACCCAGGGGGCGCGGGCACTGAAGCTTTCTTT
CASSDPGGAGTEAFF
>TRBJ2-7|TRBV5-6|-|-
TGTGCCAGCAGCTGGATGCGTGGGGGCCCCTACGAGCAGTACTTC
CASSWMRGGPYEQYF
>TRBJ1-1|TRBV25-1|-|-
TGTGCCAGCAGTGAAAGGGGATTTACTGAAGCTTTCTTT
CASSERGFTEAFF
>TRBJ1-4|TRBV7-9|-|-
TGTGCCAGCAGTCTTATTGGACAGCGGACTAATGAAAAACTGTTTTTT
CASSLIGQRTNEKLFF
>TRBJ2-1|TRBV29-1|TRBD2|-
TGCAGCGTTGAAGTTCGGGGACTAGCGGGGGGCGGATACAATGAGCAGTTCTTC
CSVEVRGLAGGGYNEQFF
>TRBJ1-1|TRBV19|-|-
TGTGCCAGTAGTATTTATGAGACTGAAGCTTTCTTT
CASSIYETEAFF
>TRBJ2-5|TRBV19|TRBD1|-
TGTGCCAGTAGCTCAGACAGGGTCCCTGAGACCCAGTACTTC
CASSSDRVPETQYF
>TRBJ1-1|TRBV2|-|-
TGTGCCAGCAGGGGGGAGGGCACTGAAGCTTTCTTT
CASRGEGTEAFF
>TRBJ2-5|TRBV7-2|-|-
TGTGCCAGCAGCTTAGCAGGGGACGAGACCCAGTACTTC
CASSLAGDETQYF
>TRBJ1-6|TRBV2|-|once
TGTGCCAGCAGTCCCACAGGGTTGCCTAATTCACCCCTCCACTTT
CASSPTGLPNSPLHF
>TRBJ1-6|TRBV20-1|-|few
TGCAGTGCTCCCGGGATCTCGGATAATTCACCCCTCCACTTT
CSAPGISDNSPLHF
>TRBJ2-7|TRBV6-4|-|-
TGTGCCAGCAGTGCGCGGGACACCGAAGGCTCCTACTACGAGCAGTACTTC
CASSARDTEGSYYEQYF
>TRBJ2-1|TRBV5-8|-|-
TGTGCCAGCAGCTCCTGGCTTAGTCCATACAATGAGCAGTTCTTC
CASSSWLSPYNEQFF
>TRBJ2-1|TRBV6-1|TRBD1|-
TGTGCCAGCAGGGGGACAGGGAGTTTCAATGAGCAGTTCTTC
CASRGTGSFNEQFF
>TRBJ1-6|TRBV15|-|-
TGTGCCACCAGCAGAGATCAGGGGAGCGCCTATAATTCACCCCTCCACTTT
CATSRDQGSAYNSPLHF
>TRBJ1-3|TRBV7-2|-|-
TGTGCCAGTAGCCCCGAGGCAGGGCGGTCTGGAAACACCATATATTTT
CASSPEAGRSGNTIYF
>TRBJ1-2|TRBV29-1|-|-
TGCAGCGTAGTGGGAGGTGACTATGGCTACACCTTC
CSVVGGDYGYTF
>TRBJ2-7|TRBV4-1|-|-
TGCGCCAGCAGCCAATCCCAGGGGTCCTACGAGCAGTACTTC
CASSQSQGSYEQYF
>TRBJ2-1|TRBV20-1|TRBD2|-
TGCAGTGCTACGGGGGGACTAGCGGGGCCCAATGAGCAGTTCTTC
CSATGGLAGPNEQFF
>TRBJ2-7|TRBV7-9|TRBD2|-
TGTGCCAGCAGCTTAAGCGGGGGATACGAGCAGTACTTC
CASSLSGGYEQYF
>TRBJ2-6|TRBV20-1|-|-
TGCAGTGCTAGAGATATCTTGAACTCTGGGGCCAACGTCCTGACTTTC
CSARDILNSGANVLTF
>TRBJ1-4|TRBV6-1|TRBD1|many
TGTGCCAGCAGGGGCTGGACAGGGAGCCATGAAAAACTGTTTTTT
CASRGWTGSHEKLFF
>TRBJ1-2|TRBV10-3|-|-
TGTGCCATCAGCCCGGAACCCCCCTATGGCTACACCTTC
CAISPEPPYGYTF
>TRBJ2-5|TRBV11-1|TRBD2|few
TGTGCCAGCAGCTTCGGACTAGCAGAGACCCAGTACTTC
CASSFGLAETQYF
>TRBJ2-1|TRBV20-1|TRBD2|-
TGCAGTGCTAGAGGGACTAGCGGGAGGCCTAACTACAATGAGCAGTTCTTC
CSARGTSGRPNYNEQFF
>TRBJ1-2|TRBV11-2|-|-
TGTGCCAGCAGCGTAAGAGCCAGGGGATTGAACTATGGCTACACCTTC
CASSVRARGLNYGYTF
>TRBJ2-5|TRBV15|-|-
TGTGCCACCAGCAGCACTAGGGACGGTCAAGAGACCCAGTACTTC
CATSSTRDGQETQYF
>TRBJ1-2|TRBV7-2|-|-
TGTGCCAGCAGCTCGCCCGCGGGGAGGGATGGCTACACCTTC
CASSSPAGRDGYTF
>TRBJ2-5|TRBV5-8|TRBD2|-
TGTGCCAGCAGCTTCCGAAGGGAGGGATACCAAGAGACCCAGTACTTC
CASSFRREGYQETQYF
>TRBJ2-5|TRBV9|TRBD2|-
TGTGCCAGCAGCACTAGCGGGGCTTCGAGGGAGACCCAGTACTTC
CASSTSGASRETQYF
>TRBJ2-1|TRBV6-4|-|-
TGTGCCAGCAGTGACTCTATCGCCTACAATGAGCAGTTCTTC
CASSDSIAYNEQFF
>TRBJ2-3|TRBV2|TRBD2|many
TGTGCCAGCAGTGAGGGCTGGGCTAGCGGGTATTACACAGATACGCAGTATTTT
CASSEGWASGYYTDTQYF
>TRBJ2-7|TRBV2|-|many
TGTGCCAGCAGTGAGGAGACAGCTTCATACTACGAGCAGTACTTC
CASSEETASYYEQYF
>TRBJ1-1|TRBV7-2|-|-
TGTGCCAGCAGCTTAGGGGTAGGCACTGAAGCTTTCTTT
CASSLGVGTEAFF
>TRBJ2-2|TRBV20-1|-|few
TGCAGTGCTAGAGCCGGGGAGCTGTTTTTT
CSARAGELFF
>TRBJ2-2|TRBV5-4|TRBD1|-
TGTGCCAGCAGCTTGTCCAGGGGGAACGGGGAGCTGTTTTTT
CASSLSRGNGELFF
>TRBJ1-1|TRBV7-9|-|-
TGTGCCAGCAGCTTTAGGACAGACGAAGCTTTCTTT
CASSFRTDEAFF
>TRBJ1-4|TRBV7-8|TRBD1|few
TGTGCCAGCAGCTTAGCGGACAGGGGAGGCGAAAAACTGTTTTTT
CASSLADRGGEKLFF
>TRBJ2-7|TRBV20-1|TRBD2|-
TGCAGTGCTAGAGGGCGGGGGGACTACGAGCAGTACTTC
CSARGRGDYEQYF
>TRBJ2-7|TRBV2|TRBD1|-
TGTGCCAGCAGTGACCCCGGGACAGGGGTCTACGAGCAGTACTTC
CASSDPGTGVYEQYF
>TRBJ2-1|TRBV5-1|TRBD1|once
TGCGCCAGCAGCTTGCAAGGACAGGACAATGAGCAGTTCTTC
CASSLQGQDNEQFF
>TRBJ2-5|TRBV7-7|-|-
TGTGCCAGCAGCTTTGGGGCAGGGCACAAAGAGACCCAGTACTTC
CASSFGAGHKETQYF
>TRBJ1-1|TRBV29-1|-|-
TGCAGCGTGGACACAGGGAACACTGAAGCTTTCTTT
CSVDTGNTEAFF
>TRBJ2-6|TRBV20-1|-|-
TGCAGTGCTAGAGATTCGGTTCAGGGAACCGGGGCCAACGTCCTGACTTTC
CSARDSVQGTGANVLTF
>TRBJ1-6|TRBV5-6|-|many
TGTGCCAGCAGCTTTAACGGCCTGGCCCTCCACTTT
CASSFNGLALHF
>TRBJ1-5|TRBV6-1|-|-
TGTGCCAGCAGTTACAGGTTGCGGAGTATCGGTGAGCCCCAGCATTTT
CASSYRLRSIGEPQHF
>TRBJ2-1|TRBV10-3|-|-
TGTGCCACTAGAGGAGAGTCCTACAATGAGCAGTTCTTC
CATRGESYNEQFF
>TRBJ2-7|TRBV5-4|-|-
TGTGCCAGCAGTCTAAGTTGGGACTCCTACGAGCAGTACTTC
CASSLSWDSYEQYF
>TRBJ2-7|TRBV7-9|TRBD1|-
TGTGCCAGCAGCCCAATCCCGGGACAGAGAAGCTCCTACGAGCAGTACTTC
CASSPIPGQRSSYEQYF
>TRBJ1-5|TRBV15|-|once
TGTGCCACCAGCAGAGACCTTGGGGGTCAGCCCCAGCATTTT
CATSRDLGGQPQHF
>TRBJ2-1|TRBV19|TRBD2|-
TGTGCCAGTAGTGTAAGAGCGGGAGACTACAATGAGCAGTTCTTC
CASSVRAGDYNEQFF
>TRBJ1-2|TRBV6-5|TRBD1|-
TGTGCCAGCAGTTACGGACAGGGGCTCGGCTACACCTTC
CASSYGQGLGYTF
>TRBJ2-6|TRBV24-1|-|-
TGTGCCACCCGTATACACAGCTACTCTGGGGCCAACGTCCTGACTTTC
CATRIHSYSGANVLTF
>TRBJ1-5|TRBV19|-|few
TGTGCCAGTACCACGGGATACAATCAGCCCCAGCATTTT
CASTTGYNQPQHF